A selection of T cell receptor beta chains follows, all from one sample in a study of naive CD8 T cells in extremely preterm neonates. Only in-frame clones appear in the TCRdb table, and some are missing; sequencing was by immunoSEQ multiplex PCR. The table includes tens of thousands of clones, approximately 89% detected once. Sequencing used naive CD8+ T cells from cord blood. These receptors all come from a boy who was born preterm. The CDR3 runs from the conserved cysteine through the conserved F or W. Each record gives: V gene, D gene, clone size, J gene, CDR3 protein, CDR3 DNA. The D gene is left open where the match is weak. Not every row has a clone size; where given, it reads once, few, many or a size class.

TRBV5-1,TRBD2,NA,TRBJ2-1,CASSLATSGYNEQFF,TGCGCCAGCAGCTTGGCGACTAGCGGCTACAATGAGCAGTTCTTC
TRBV6-1,NA,few,TRBJ2-7,CASSDNYEQYF,TGTGCCAGCAGTGACAACTACGAGCAGTACTTC
TRBV4-1,NA,NA,TRBJ1-2,CASSQDVRGANYGYTF,TGCGCCAGCAGCCAAGATGTCCGGGGAGCTAACTATGGCTACACCTTC
TRBV4-1,NA,NA,TRBJ1-2,CASSQTNNYGYTF,TGCGCCAGCAGCCAAACAAATAACTATGGCTACACCTTC
TRBV9,NA,NA,TRBJ2-7,CASSSTSNEQYF,TGTGCCAGCAGCTCGACTAGTAACGAGCAGTACTTC
TRBV4-1,TRBD1,NA,TRBJ1-1,CASSHRGTEAFF,TGCGCCAGCAGCCACAGGGGGACTGAAGCTTTCTTT
TRBV5-6,NA,NA,TRBJ2-3,CASSLAGGTDTQYF,TGTGCCAGCAGCTTGGCCGGGGGCACAGATACGCAGTATTTT
TRBV27,TRBD1,NA,TRBJ2-7,CASSLTGGYEQYF,TGTGCCAGCAGTTTGACAGGGGGTTACGAGCAGTACTTC
TRBV5-6,NA,NA,TRBJ2-2,CASSFGTSGELFF,TGTGCCAGCAGTTTTGGGACATCCGGGGAGCTGTTTTTT
TRBV27,NA,NA,TRBJ2-1,CASSFRVNEQFF,TGTGCCAGCAGTTTCAGGGTCAATGAGCAGTTCTTC